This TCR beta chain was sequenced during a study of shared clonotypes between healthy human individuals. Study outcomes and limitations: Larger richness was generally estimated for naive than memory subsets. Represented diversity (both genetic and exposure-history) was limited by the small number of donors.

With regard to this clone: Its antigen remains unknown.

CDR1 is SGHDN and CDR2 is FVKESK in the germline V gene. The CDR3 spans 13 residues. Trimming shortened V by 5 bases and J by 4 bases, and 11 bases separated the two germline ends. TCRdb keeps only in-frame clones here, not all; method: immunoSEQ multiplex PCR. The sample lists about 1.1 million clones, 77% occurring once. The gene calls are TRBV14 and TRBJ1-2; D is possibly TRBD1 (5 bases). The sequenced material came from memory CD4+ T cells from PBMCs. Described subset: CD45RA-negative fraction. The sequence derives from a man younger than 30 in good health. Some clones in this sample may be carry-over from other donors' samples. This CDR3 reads CASSSGTLYGYTF. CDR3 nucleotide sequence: TGTGCCAGCAGCTCGGGGACTCTCTATGGCTACACCTTC.